This T cell receptor beta chain originates from a study of T cell clones after liver transplantation. On the study more broadly: Post-transplant blood was tracked for graft-donor-reactive T cell clones identified in a pre-transplant mixed lymphocyte reaction. Study findings and constraints: Compared with third party-reactive sequences, donor-reactive ones declined more, independent of withdrawal success. The donor-reactive repertoire was only partly measurable in two subjects, lacking donor cells. Rather than being deleted, graft donor-reactive T cells may have moved into the graft.

Only in-frame clones appear in the TCRdb table, and some are missing; sequencing was by immunoSEQ multiplex PCR. There are under 130,000 clones in the sample; around 80% occur only once, and approximately 3% lies in the top ten. Details on this clone: Antigen: not known.

V was trimmed by 3 bases and J by 0 bases, leaving 11 bases between them. Germline V lookup: CDR1 SGHTA, CDR2 FQGNSA. The length of the CDR3 is 16 residues. The sequence derives from a human patient who received a liver transplant. The graft donor may be the source of some T cells. The chain links TRBV7-2 to TRBJ2-2, with D possibly TRBD1 on 6 matching bases. The source was CD4+ T cells from blood, collected 45 to 50 months after liver transplant. This CDR3 reads CASSLSGTTNTGELFF. The CDR3 coding sequence is TGTGCCAGCAGCTTGTCAGGGACAACGAACACCGGGGAGCTGTTTTTT.